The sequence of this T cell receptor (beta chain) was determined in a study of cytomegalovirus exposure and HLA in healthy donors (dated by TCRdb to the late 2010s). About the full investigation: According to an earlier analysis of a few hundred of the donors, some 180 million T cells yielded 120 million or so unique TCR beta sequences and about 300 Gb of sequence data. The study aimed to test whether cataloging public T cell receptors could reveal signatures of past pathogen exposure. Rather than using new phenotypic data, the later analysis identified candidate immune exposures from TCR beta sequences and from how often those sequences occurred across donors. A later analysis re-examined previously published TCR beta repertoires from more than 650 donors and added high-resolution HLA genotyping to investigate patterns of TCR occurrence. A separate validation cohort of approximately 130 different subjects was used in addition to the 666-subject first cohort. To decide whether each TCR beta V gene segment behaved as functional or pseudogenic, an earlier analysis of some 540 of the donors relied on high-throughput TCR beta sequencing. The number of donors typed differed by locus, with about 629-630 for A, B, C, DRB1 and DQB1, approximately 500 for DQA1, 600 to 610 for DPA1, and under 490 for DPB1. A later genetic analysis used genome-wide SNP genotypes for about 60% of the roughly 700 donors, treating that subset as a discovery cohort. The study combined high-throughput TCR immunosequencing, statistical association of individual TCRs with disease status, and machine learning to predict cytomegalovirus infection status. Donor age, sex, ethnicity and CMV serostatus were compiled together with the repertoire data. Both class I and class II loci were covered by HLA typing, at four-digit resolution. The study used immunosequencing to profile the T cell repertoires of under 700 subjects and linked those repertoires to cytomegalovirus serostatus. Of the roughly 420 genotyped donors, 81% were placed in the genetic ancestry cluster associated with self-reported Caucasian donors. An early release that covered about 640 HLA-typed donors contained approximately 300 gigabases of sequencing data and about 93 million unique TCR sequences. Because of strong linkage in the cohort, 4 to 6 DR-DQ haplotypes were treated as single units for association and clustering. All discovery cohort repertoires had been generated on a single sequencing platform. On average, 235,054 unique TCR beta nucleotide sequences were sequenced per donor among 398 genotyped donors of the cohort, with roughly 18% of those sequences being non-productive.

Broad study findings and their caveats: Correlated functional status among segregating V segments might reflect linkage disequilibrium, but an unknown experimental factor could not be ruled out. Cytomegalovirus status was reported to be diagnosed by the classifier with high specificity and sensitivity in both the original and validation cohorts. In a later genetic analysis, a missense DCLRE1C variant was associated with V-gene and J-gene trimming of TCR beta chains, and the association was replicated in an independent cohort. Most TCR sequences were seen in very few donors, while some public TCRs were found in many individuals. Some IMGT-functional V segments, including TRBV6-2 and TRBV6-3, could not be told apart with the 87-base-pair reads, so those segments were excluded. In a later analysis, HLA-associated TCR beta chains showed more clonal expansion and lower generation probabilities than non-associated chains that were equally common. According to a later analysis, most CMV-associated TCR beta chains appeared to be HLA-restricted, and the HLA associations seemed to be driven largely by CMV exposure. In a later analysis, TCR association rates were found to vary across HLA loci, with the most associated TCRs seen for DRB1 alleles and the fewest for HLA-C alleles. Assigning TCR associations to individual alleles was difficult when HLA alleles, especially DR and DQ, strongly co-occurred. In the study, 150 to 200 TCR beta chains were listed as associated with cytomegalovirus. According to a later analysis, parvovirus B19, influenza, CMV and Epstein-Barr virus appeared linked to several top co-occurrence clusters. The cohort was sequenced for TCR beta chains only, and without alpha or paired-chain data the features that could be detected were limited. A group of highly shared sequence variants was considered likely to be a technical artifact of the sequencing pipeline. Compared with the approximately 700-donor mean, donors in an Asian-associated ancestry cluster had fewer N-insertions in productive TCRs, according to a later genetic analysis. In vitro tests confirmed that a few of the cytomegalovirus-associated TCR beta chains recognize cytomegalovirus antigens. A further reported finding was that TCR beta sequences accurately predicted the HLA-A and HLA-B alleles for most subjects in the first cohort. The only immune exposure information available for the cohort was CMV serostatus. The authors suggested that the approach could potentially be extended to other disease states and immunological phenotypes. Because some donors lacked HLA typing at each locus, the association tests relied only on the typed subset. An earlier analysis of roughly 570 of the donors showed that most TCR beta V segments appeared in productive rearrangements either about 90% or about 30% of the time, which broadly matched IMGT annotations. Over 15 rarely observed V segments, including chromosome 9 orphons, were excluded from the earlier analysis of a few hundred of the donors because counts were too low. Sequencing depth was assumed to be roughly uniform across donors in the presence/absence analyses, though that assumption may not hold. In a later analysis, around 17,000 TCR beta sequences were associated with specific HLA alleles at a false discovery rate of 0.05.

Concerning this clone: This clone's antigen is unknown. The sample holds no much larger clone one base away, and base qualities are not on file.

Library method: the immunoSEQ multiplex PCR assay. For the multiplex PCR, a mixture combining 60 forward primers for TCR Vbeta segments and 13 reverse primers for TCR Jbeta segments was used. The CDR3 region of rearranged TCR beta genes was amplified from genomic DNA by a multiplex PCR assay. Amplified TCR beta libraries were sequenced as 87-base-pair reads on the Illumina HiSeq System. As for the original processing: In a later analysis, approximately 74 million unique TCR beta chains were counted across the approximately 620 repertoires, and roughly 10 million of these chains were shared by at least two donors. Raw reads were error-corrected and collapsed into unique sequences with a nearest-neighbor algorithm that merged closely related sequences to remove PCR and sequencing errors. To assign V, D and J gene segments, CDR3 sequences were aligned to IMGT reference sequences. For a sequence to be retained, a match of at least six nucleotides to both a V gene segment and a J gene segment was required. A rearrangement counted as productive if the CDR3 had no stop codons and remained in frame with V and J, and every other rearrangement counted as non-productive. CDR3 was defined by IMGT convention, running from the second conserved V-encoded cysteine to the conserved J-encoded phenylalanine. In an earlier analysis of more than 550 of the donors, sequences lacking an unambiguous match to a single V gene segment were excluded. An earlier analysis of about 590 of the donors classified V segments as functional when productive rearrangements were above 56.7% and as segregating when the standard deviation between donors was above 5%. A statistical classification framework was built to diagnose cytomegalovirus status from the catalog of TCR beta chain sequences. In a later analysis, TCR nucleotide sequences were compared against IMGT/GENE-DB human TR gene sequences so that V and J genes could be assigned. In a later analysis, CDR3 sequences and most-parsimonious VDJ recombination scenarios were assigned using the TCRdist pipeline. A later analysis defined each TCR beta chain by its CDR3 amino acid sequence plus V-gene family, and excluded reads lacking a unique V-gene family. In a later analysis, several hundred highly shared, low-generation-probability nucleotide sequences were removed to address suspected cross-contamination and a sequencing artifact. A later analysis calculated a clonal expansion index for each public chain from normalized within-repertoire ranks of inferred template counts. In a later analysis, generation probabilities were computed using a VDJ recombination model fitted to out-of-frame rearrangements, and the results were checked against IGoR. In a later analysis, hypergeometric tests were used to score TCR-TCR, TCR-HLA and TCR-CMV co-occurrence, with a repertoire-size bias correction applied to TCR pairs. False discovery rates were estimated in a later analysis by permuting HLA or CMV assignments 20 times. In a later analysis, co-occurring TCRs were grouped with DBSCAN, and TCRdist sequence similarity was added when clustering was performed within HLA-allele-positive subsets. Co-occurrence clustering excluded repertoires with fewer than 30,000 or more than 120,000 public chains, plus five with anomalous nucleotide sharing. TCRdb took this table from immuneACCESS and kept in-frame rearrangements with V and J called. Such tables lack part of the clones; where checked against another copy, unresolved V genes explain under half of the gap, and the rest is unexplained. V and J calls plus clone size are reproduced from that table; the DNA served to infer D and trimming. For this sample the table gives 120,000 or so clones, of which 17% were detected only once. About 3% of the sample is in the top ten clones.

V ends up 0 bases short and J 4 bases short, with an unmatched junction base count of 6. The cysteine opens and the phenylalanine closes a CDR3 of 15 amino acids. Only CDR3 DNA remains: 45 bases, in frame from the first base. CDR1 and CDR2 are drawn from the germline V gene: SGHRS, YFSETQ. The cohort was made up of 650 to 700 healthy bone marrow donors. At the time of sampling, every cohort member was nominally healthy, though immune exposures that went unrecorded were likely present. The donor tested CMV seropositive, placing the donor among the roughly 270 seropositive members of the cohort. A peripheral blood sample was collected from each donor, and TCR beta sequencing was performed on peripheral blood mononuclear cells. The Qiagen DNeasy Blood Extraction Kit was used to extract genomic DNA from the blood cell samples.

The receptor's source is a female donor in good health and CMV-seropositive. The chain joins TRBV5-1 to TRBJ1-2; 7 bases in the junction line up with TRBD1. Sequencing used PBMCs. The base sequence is TGCGCCAGCAGCTTGGGGACAGGAAATAGCTATGGCTACACCTTC. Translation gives CASSLGTGNSYGYTF.